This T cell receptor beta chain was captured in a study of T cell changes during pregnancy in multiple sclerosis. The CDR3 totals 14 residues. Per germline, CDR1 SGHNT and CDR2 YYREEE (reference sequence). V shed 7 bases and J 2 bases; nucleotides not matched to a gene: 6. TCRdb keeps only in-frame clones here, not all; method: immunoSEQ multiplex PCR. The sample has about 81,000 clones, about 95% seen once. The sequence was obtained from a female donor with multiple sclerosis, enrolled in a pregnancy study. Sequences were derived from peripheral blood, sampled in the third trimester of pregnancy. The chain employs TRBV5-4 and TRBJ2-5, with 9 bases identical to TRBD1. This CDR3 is CASSWDRAQETQYF. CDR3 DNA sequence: TGTGCCAGCTCTTGGGACAGGGCACAAGAGACCCAGTACTTC.